This TCR beta chain was documented in a study of high-grade serous ovarian cancer treatment subgroups. Background on the study: Mean per sample: about 14,000 reads, more than 6,500 unique TCR beta rearrangements. Study-wide findings and caveats: The analyses considered CDR3 and ignored CDR1 and CDR2.

In its sample, this clone was seen a few times. Its specificity is not known. Using immunoSEQ multiplex PCR, the repertoire was profiled, and TCRdb retains in-frame clones only, with some absent. Of roughly 1,000 clones listed, roughly 70% are singletons. The CDR3 is 14 amino acids. The germline V gene encodes CDR1 MNHNS and CDR2 SASEGT. Trimming at V came to 3 bases and at J to 0 bases, leaving 0 bases not matched to a gene. Tumor tissue was taken before any definitive surgery or chemotherapy was given. This TCR derives from a human donor with high-grade serous ovarian cancer. Material for sequencing was tumor tissue. The chain uses TRBV6-1 and TRBJ2-7, with 9 positions matching TRBD1. CDR3 residues: CASSEGQGSYEQYF. CDR3 sequence (DNA): TGTGCCAGCAGTGAGGGACAGGGCTCCTACGAGCAGTACTTC.